This T cell receptor (beta chain) was sequenced during a study of blood T cell repertoires in COVID-19. Across the study: COVID-19 samples, acute and convalescent, were from the United States, Italy and Spain. PBMCs, B-cell-depleted T cells, or T cells provided the cDNA or gDNA that made up the material.

The table came from immunoSEQ multiplex PCR; TCRdb's copy has only in-frame clones and leaves some out. Of roughly 110,000 clones detected, under 85% appear once; the ten largest clones hold 14% to 15%. The CDR3 loop spans 14 amino acids. V lost 5 bases, J lost 5 bases, and 8 bases stayed unmatched. The germline V gene has CDR1 SGHKS and CDR2 YYEKEE (reference sequence). The chain employs TRBV5-5 and TRBJ1-1; 8 bases map to TRBD1. The receptor was isolated from a woman aged 55-70 years with acute or convalescent COVID-19. The specimen was peripheral blood. The CDR3 nucleotides read TGTGCCAGCAGTTACCGGACAGGGAATACTGAAGCTTTCTTT. This gives the protein CASSYRTGNTEAFF. The full variable domain, rest sourced from reference TRBV5-5 and TRBJ1-1, is DAGVTQSPTHLIKTRGQQVTLRCSPISGHKSVSWYQQVLGQGPQFIFQYYEKEERGRGNFPDRFSARQFPNYSSELNVNALLLGDSALYLCASSYRTGNTEAFFGQGTRLTVV.